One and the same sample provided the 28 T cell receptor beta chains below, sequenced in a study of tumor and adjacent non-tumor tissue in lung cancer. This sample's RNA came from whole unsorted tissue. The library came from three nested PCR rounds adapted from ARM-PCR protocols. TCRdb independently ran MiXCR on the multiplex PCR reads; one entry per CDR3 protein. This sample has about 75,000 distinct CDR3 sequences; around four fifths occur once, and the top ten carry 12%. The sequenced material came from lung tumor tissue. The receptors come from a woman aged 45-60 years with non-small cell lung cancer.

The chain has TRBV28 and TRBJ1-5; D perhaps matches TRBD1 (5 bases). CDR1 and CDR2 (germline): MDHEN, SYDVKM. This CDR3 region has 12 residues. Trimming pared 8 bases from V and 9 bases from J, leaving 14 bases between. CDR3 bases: TGTGCCAGCGATTTGGGGCATCTGCCCCAGCATTTT. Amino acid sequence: CASDLGHLPQHF.

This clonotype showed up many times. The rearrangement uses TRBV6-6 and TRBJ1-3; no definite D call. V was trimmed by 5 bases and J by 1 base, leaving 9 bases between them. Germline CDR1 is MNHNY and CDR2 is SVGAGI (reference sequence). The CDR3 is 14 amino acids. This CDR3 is CASSEGISGNTIYF. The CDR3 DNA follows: TGTGCCAGCAGTGAAGGGATTTCTGGAAACACCATATATTTT.

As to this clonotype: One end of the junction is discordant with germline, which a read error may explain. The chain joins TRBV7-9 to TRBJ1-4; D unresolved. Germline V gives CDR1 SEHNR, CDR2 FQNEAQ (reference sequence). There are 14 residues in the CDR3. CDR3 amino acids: CASSPLSEVEKLIF. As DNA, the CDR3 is TGTGCCAGCAGCCCGCTGAGCGAGGTTGAAAAACTGATTTTT.

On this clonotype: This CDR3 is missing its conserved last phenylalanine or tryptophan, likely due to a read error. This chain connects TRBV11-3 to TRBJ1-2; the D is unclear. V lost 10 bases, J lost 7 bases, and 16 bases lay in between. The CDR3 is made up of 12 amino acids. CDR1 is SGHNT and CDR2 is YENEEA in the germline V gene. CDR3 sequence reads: CATKTGCFGYTN. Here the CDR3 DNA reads TGTGCCACCAAGACGGGTTGCTTTGGCTACACCAAC.

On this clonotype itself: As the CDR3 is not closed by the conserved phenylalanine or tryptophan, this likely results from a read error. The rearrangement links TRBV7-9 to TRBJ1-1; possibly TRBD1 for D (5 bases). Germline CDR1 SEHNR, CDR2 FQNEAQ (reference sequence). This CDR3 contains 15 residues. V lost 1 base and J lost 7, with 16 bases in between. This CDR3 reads CASSLEYQGAGEAFY. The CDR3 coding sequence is TGTGCCAGCAGCTTAGAGTACCAAGGGGCAGGTGAAGCTTTCTAT.

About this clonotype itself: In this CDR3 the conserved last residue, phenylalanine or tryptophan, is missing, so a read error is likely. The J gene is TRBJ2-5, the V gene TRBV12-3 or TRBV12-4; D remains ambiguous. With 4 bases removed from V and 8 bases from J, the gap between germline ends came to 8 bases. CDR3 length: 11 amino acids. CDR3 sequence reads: CASSSWETQYL. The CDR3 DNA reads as TGTGCCAGCAGTTCGTGGGAAACCCAGTACCTC.

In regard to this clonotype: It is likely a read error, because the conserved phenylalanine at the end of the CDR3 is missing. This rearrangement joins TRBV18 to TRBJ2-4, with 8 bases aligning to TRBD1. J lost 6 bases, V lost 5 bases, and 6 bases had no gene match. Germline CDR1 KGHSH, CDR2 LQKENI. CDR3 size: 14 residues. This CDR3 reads CASSIPGTGNIQYL. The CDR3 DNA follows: TGTGCCAGCTCAATTCCCGGGACAGGAAACATTCAGTACCTC.

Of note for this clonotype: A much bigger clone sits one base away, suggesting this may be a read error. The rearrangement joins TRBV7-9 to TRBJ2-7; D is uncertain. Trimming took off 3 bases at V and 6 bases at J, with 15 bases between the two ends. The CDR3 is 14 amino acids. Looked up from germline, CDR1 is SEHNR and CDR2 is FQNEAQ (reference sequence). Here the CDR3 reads CASSLTGLPTEQYF. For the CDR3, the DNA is TGTGCCAGCAGCTTGACCGGCTTGCCCACCGAGCAGTACTTC.

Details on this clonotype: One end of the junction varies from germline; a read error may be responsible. DNA for the CDR3: TGTGCTAGTATCCATCTTAATCCAGGGGGCTCTAATGCAAAACTGTTTTTT. This encodes CASIHLNPGGSNAKLFF. The chain links TRBV6-5 to TRBJ1-4, with TRBD1 identical over 8 bases. The germline CDR1 and CDR2 sequences are MNHEY and SVGAGI. This CDR3 is built from 17 residues.

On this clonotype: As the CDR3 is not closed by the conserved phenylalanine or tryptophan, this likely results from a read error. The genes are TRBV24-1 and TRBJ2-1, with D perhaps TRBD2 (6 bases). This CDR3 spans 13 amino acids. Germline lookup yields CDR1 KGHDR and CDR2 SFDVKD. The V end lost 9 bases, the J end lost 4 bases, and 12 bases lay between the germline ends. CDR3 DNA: TGTGCCACCGAACGGGAGCGGTACAATGAGCAGTTCTTA. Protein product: CATERERYNEQFL.

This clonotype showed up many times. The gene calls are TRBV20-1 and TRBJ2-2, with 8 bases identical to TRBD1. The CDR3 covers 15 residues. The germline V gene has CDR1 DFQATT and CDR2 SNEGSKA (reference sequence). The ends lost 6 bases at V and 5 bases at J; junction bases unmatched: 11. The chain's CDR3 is CSASGQGARTGELFF. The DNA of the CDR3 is TGCAGTGCCAGCGGGCAGGGGGCTCGGACCGGGGAGCTGTTTTTT.

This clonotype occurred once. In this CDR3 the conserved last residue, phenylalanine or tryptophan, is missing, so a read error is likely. In DNA form, the CDR3 reads TGTACCAGCAGTGAATTTTATCGGGAAAGCGAGCAGTACTTA. Its protein is CTSSEFYRESEQYL. The chain has TRBV6-1 and TRBJ2-7; maybe TRBD2 (5 bases). CDR1 is MNHNS, CDR2 SASEGT, per germline. This CDR3 comprises 14 residues.

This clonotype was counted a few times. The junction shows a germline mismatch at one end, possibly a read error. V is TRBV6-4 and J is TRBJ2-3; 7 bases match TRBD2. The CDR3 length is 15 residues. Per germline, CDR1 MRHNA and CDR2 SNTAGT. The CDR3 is CASGDSTGGADTQYF. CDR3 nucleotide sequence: TGTGCCAGCGGTGACTCCACGGGAGGAGCAGATACGCAGTATTTT.

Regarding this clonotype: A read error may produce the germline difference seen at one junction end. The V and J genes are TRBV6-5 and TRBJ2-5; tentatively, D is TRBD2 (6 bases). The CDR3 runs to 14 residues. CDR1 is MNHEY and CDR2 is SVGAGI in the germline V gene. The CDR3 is CARRNGDRGKTQYF. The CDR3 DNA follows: TGTGCCAGAAGGAACGGGGACCGGGGGAAGACTCAGTACTTC.

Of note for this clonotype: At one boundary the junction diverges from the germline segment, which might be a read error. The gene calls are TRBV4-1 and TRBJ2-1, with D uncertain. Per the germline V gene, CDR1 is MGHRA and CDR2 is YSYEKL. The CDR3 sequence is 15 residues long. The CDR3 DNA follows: TGCACCAGCAGCCAAGATACGAGGTTTAGTGGAGAGCAGTTCTTC. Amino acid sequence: CTSSQDTRFSGEQFF.

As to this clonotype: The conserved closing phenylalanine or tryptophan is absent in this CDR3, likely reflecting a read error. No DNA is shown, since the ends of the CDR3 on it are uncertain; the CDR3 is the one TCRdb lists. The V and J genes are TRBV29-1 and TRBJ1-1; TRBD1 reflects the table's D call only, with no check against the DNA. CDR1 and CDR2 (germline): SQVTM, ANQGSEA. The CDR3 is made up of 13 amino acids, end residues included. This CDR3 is CSGAGTGNTEVFL.

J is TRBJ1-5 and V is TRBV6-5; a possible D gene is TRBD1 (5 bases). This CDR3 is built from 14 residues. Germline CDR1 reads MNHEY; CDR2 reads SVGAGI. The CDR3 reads CVSAVGEYSQPQHF. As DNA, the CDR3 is TGTGTCAGTGCAGTGGGGGAATACAGTCAGCCCCAGCATTTT.

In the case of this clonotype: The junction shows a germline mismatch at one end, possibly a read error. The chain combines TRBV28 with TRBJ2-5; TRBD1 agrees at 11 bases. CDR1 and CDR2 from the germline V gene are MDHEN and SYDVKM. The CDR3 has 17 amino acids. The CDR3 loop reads CVSSLSGTGGIGEIQYF. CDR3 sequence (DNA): TGTGTCAGCAGCTTATCGGGGACAGGGGGTATAGGGGAGATCCAGTACTTC.

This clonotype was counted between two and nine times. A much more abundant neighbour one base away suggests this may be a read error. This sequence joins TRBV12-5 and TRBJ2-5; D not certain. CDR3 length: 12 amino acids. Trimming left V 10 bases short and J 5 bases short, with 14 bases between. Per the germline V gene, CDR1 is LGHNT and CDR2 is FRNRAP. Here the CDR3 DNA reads TGTGCTAATGGCGACGAGGTGGAGACCCAGTACTTC. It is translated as CANGDEVETQYF.

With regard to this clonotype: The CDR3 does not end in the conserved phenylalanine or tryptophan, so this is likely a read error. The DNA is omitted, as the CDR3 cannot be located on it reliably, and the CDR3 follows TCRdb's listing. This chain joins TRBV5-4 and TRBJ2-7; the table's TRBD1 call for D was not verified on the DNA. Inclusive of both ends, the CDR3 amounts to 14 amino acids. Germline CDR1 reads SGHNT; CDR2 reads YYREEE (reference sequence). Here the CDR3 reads CASSLARRGLRAVL.

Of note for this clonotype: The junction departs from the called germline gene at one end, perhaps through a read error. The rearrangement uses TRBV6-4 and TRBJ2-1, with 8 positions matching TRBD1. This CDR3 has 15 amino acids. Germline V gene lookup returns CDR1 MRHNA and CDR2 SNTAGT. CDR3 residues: CTSSDSTGEANEQFF. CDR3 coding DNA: TGTACCAGCAGTGACTCGACAGGGGAAGCGAATGAGCAATTCTTC.

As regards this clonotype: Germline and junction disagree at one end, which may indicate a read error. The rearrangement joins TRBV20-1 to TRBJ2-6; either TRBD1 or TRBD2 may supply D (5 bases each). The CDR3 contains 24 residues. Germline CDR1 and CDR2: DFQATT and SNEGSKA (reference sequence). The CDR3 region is CSARDHEGNAERYWPRTGANVLAF. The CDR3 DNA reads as TGCAGTGCTAGAGATCATGAGGGAAACGCCGAAAGATACTGGCCTAGAACTGGGGCCAACGTCCTGGCTTTC.

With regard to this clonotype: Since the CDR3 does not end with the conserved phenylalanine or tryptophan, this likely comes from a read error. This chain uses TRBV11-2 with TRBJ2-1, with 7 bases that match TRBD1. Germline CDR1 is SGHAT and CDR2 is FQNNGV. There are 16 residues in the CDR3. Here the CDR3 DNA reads TGCGCCAGCAGCTTGGAACCGGGACAGAGATTCACTGAGCAGTTCCTC. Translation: CASSLEPGQRFTEQFL.

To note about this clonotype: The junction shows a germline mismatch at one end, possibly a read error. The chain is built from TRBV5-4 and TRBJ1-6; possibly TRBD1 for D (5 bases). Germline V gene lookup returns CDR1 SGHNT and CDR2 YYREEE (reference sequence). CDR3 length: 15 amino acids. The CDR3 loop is CPSNFEDMINSPLHF. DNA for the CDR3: TGTCCCAGCAACTTCGAGGACATGATTAATTCACCCCTCCACTTT.

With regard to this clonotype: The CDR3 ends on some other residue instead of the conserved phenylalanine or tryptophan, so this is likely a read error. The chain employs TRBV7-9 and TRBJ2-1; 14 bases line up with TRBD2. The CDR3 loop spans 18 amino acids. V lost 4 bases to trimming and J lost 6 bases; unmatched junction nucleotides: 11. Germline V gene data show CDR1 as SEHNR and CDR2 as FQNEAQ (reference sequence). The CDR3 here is CASSSLPGTSGGLNEQFL. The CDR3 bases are TGTGCCAGCAGCTCGCTACCTGGGACTAGCGGGGGACTCAATGAGCAGTTCTTA.

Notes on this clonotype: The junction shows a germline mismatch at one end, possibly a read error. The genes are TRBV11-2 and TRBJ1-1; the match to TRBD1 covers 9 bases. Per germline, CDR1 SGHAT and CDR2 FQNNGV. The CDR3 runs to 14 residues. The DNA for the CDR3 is TGTGCCAGCAGCTTTTGGGACAGGGACACTGAGGCTTTCTTT. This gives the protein CASSFWDRDTEAFF.

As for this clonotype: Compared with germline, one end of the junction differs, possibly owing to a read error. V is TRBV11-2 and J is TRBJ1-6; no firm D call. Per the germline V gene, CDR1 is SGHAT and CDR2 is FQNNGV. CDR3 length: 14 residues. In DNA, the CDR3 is TGTGCCAGCTTAGATCCAGGACCCTATTCACCCTTCTACTTT. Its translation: CASLDPGPYSPFYF.

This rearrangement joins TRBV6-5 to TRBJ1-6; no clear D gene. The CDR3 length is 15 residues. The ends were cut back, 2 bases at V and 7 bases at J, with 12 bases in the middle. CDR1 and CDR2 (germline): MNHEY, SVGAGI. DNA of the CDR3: TGTGCCAGCAGTTACACGGCAGGAGACAATTCACCCCTCCACTTT. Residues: CASSYTAGDNSPLHF.